A single sample gave rise to the 27 T cell receptor beta chains below, sequenced in a study of blood T cell repertoires in COVID-19. Sequencing was performed with immunoSEQ multiplex PCR; in TCRdb, only in-frame clones are kept and a portion is missing. The profile shows some 90,000 clones, about 84% of them singletons. The specimen was peripheral blood. These receptors all stem from a man in his sixties with acute or convalescent COVID-19.

The chain uses TRBV11-3 and TRBJ2-5; 7 bases match TRBD1. The V gene end was trimmed by 1 base and the J gene end by 0 bases; junction bases not matched to a gene: 2. The CDR3 loop spans 15 amino acids. Germline V gene lookup returns CDR1 SGHNT and CDR2 YENEEA. The CDR3 region is CASSLGQGNQETQYF. The CDR3, as DNA: TGTGCCAGCAGCTTAGGACAGGGCAACCAAGAGACCCAGTACTTC.

The J gene is TRBJ2-7, the V gene TRBV6-2 or TRBV6-3; 7 bases agree with TRBD2. The V segment lost 5 bases and the J segment 1 base; nucleotides outside the gene matches: 14. The CDR3 has 17 amino acids. Germline assignment: CDR1 MNHEY and CDR2 SVGEGT. CDR3 amino acids: CASSRDLEASGSYEQYF. The CDR3 bases are TGTGCCAGCAGTCGGGATCTCGAGGCTAGCGGTTCCTACGAGCAGTACTTC.

The gene calls are TRBV2 and TRBJ1-4; D perhaps matches TRBD1 (6 bases). The CDR3 has 14 residues. Germline CDR1 reads SNHLY; CDR2 reads FYNNEI. V gave up 7 bases and J gave up 7 bases, with 16 bases separating them. The CDR3 DNA sequence: TGTGCCAGCACCGAGGACAGATCGAGTGAAAAACTGTTTTTT. Translated, it gives CASTEDRSSEKLFF. The full variable domain, rest sourced from reference TRBV2 and TRBJ1-4, is EPEVTQTPSHQVTQMGQEVILRCVPISNHLYFYWYRQILGQKVEFLVSFYNNEISEKSEIFDDQFSVERPDGSNFTLKIRSTKLEDSAMYFCASTEDRSSEKLFFGSGTQLSVL.

The rearrangement links TRBV11-3 to TRBJ1-2; no firm D call. This CDR3 has 12 residues. V was trimmed by 11 bases and J by 8 bases, leaving 18 bases between them. Germline assignment: CDR1 SGHNT and CDR2 YENEEA. The CDR3 reads CAAEFYPGGYTF. In DNA, the CDR3 is TGTGCCGCGGAGTTCTATCCCGGGGGCTACACCTTC.

The chain uses TRBV9 and TRBJ2-2; D is uncertain. CDR3 size: 13 residues. Germline lookup yields CDR1 SGDLS and CDR2 YYNGEE. V dropped 2 bases and J dropped 6 bases, with 8 bases sitting between them. The CDR3 nucleotides read TGTGCCAGCAGCGTGCGAGTTCCCGGGGAGCTGTTTTTT. This sequence encodes CASSVRVPGELFF.

Details on this clone: One end of the junction fails to match germline, which may point to a read error. J is TRBJ1-1 and V is TRBV12-3 or TRBV12-4; D may be TRBD1 (5 bases). CDR3 length: 12 residues. The CDR3 here is CASSDANFGGLF. CDR3 DNA: TGTGCCAGCAGTGACGCCAACTTCGGGGGACTCTTT.

This clone was picked up one time. V gene TRBV10-2 combines with J gene TRBJ1-4; TRBD1 is a possible D gene (5 bases). The germline V gene encodes CDR1 WSHSY and CDR2 SAAADI. V lost 2 bases and J lost 8, with 15 bases in between. This CDR3 has 15 amino acids. The chain's CDR3 is CASSEQEGRDEKLFF. The CDR3 nucleotides read TGCGCCAGCAGTGAGCAGGAGGGACGAGACGAAAAACTGTTTTTT.

The rearrangement links TRBV19 to TRBJ2-3; perhaps TRBD2 as D (6 bases). Deletions cut 3 bases from V and 0 bases from J, with 10 bases between. This CDR3 is built from 15 residues. Germline V lookup: CDR1 LNHDA, CDR2 SQIVND (reference sequence). In DNA form, the CDR3 reads TGTGCCAGTAGTATTGGGGGGTACAGCACAGATACGCAGTATTTT. Protein product: CASSIGGYSTDTQYF.

V is TRBV19 and J is TRBJ2-2; D gene unclear. Germline-derived CDR1 and CDR2 are LNHDA and SQIVND (reference sequence). The CDR3 runs to 13 residues. V gave up 2 bases and J gave up 5 bases, with 6 bases separating them. In nucleotides, the CDR3 is TGTGCCAGTAGTATACGAGTAACCGGGGAGCTGTTTTTT. As protein: CASSIRVTGELFF.

By share of the sample, this clone is medium-sized. The chain combines TRBV11-2 with TRBJ1-6, with 9 bases fitting TRBD1. CDR1 and CDR2 (germline): SGHAT, FQNNGV. The CDR3 loop spans 15 amino acids. V lost 5 bases and J lost 9; bases outside the gene matches: 8. The CDR3 coding sequence is TGTGCCAGCAGCGCCCAGGACAGGGGAGGTTCACCCCTCCACTTT. It specifies CASSAQDRGGSPLHF.

V usage is TRBV6-2 or TRBV6-3 and J usage is TRBJ2-5, with D perhaps matching TRBD2 (6 bases). V lost 4 bases to trimming and J lost 4 bases, with 13 bases between them. The length of the CDR3 is 14 residues. The germline V gene has CDR1 MNHEY and CDR2 SVGEGT. DNA for the CDR3: TGTGCCAGCAGTTTTGGAGGGTATAGAGAGACCCAGTACTTC. Translation: CASSFGGYRETQYF.

This clone turned up a few times. This chain joins TRBV18 and TRBJ2-2; the match to TRBD2 covers 9 bases. This CDR3 has 16 amino acids. Germline trimming cut 3 bases from V and 1 base from J; bases unmatched to any gene: 3. From germline, CDR1 is KGHSH and CDR2 LQKENI. The CDR3 DNA reads as TGTGCCAGCTCACCCTCACTAGCGGGGAACACCGGGGAGCTGTTTTTT. It specifies CASSPSLAGNTGELFF.

The CDR3 is CASSAGTATGELFF. CDR3 in DNA: TGTGCCAGCAGCGCCGGGACAGCTACCGGGGAGCTGTTTTTT. The rearrangement joins TRBV7-2 to TRBJ2-2; 7 bases align to TRBD1. CDR3 length equals 14 residues. After removal of 5 bases from V and 5 bases from J, the junction contained 5 bases not matched to a gene. The germline V gene has CDR1 SGHTA and CDR2 FQGNSA.

The chain recombines TRBV19 with TRBJ1-1; no firm D call. Trimming removed 3 bases at V and 6 bases at J, with 14 bases between. CDR3 length: 14 amino acids. Germline V lookup: CDR1 LNHDA, CDR2 SQIVND (reference sequence). The CDR3 is CASSMREFNPEAFF. In nucleotides, the CDR3 is TGTGCCAGTAGTATGCGGGAATTTAACCCTGAAGCTTTCTTT.

This CDR3 reads CASSLGGETTDTQYF. DNA for the CDR3: TGTGCCAGCAGCTTGGGGGGGGAAACGACAGATACGCAGTATTTT. J is TRBJ2-3 and V is TRBV11-3; 7 bases are a match to TRBD2. This CDR3 has 15 residues. Germline CDR1 is SGHNT and CDR2 is YENEEA. J gave up 3 bases and V 3 bases, and 6 bases lay outside the gene matches.

This clone rates as medium-sized. The rearrangement uses TRBV18 and TRBJ1-5; D not resolved. In germline, CDR1 is KGHSH, CDR2 LQKENI. The CDR3 length is 12 residues. The ends were cut back, 6 bases at V and 3 bases at J, with 6 bases in the middle. CDR3 DNA sequence: TGTGCCAGCTCCGGTAACAATCAGCCCCAGCATTTT. It translates to CASSGNNQPQHF.

This clone was picked up one time. The rearrangement joins TRBV6-2 or TRBV6-3 to TRBJ1-5, with 7 bases that match TRBD1. Germline loops: CDR1 MNHEY, CDR2 SVGEGT. V dropped 6 bases and J dropped 6; count of bases not matched to a gene: 11. CDR3 size: 15 residues. The CDR3 is CASSWTGQAGQPQHF. CDR3 coding DNA: TGTGCCAGCAGCTGGACCGGACAGGCGGGTCAGCCCCAGCATTTT.

This chain uses TRBV7-2 with TRBJ2-4; 8 nucleotides line up with TRBD1. Per the germline V gene, CDR1 is SGHTA and CDR2 is FQGNSA. The CDR3 sequence is 19 residues long. The V and J ends lost 5 bases and 2 bases, in that order; junction bases with no gene match: 17. The DNA for the CDR3 is TGTGCCAGCAGCGAAGAAGGGCAGGGGGCACCCTCTTCCAAAAACATTCAGTACTTC. This translates into CASSEEGQGAPSSKNIQYF. The full variable domain, completed using reference TRBV7-2 and TRBJ2-4, is GAGVSQSPSNKVTEKGKDVELRCDPISGHTALYWYRQSLGQGLEFLIYFQGNSAPDKSGLPSDRFSAERTGGSVSTLTIQRTQQEDSAVYLCASSEEGQGAPSSKNIQYFGAGTRLSVL.

This sequence joins TRBV9 and TRBJ2-1; no clear D. The germline V gene has CDR1 SGDLS and CDR2 YYNGEE. V was clipped by 1 base and J by 6 bases, with 14 bases between them. The CDR3 totals 15 residues. The DNA of the CDR3 is TGTGCCAGCAGCGTACGGCCGGGTTCAATCAATGAGCAGTTCTTC. Protein product: CASSVRPGSINEQFF.

The rearrangement links TRBV7-2 to TRBJ1-6; 7 bases align to TRBD1. Losses at the gene ends were 6 bases for V and 11 bases for J; bases not matched to a gene: 13. Germline V gene lookup returns CDR1 SGHTA and CDR2 FQGNSA. The CDR3 runs 15 residues. This CDR3 reads CASRSRGQQRAPLHF. CDR3 in DNA: TGTGCCAGCAGGTCTCGGGGACAGCAGCGGGCACCCCTCCACTTT. The variable domain in full, with the rest retrieved from reference TRBV7-2 and TRBJ1-6, is GAGVSQSPSNKVTEKGKDVELRCDPISGHTALYWYRQSLGQGLEFLIYFQGNSAPDKSGLPSDRFSAERTGGSVSTLTIQRTQQEDSAVYLCASRSRGQQRAPLHFGNGTRLTVT.

The chain links TRBV3-1 (or the pseudogene TRBV3-2) to TRBJ2-4; 9 bases match TRBD2. From germline, CDR1 is LGHDT and CDR2 YNNKEL (reference sequence). J lost 0 bases, V lost 0 bases, and 6 bases had no gene match. There are 18 residues in the CDR3. The CDR3 loop reads CASSQELTSGLAKNIQYF. In DNA form, the CDR3 reads TGTGCCAGCAGCCAAGAATTGACTAGCGGATTAGCCAAAAACATTCAGTACTTC.

The table lists this clone with a few counts. This chain uses TRBV6-4 with TRBJ1-5; the D gene is possibly TRBD1 (6 bases). V lost 2 bases to trimming and J lost 6 bases, with 20 bases between them. Germline lookup yields CDR1 MRHNA and CDR2 SNTAGT. The CDR3 runs 17 residues. The CDR3 region is CASSDRSRGSNIQPQHF. CDR3 DNA sequence: TGTGCCAGCAGTGACCGGAGTAGGGGGAGTAATATTCAGCCCCAGCATTTT.

The rearrangement links TRBV7-3 to TRBJ2-1; unclear D gene. V was clipped by 1 base and J by 4 bases, with 8 bases between them. The CDR3 contains 14 residues. The germline gives CDR1 SGHTA, CDR2 FQGTGA. CDR3: CASSLRPEYNEQFF. In DNA form, the CDR3 reads TGTGCCAGCAGCTTAAGGCCAGAATACAATGAGCAGTTCTTC. The full variable domain, its missing parts supplied by reference TRBV7-3 and TRBJ2-1, is GAGVSQTPSNKVTEKGKYVELRCDPISGHTALYWYRQSLGQGPEFLIYFQGTGAADDSGLPNDRFFAVRPEGSVSTLKIQRTERGDSAVYLCASSLRPEYNEQFFGPGTRLTVL.

The chain links TRBV7-9 to TRBJ2-7; TRBD1 aligns across 8 bases. The trim removed 6 bases at V and 4 bases at J, leaving 11 bases unmatched. The CDR3 runs to 15 residues. Germline-derived CDR1 and CDR2 are SEHNR and FQNEAQ (reference sequence). The CDR3 spells CASSQQGESWYEQYF. The CDR3 DNA sequence: TGTGCCAGCAGTCAACAGGGGGAGTCTTGGTACGAGCAGTACTTC.

The V and J genes are TRBV4-1 and TRBJ1-3; D remains unclear. Trimming removed 2 bases at V and 0 bases at J, with 8 bases between. This CDR3 is built from 15 residues. Germline V gene lookup returns CDR1 MGHRA and CDR2 YSYEKL. As DNA, the CDR3 is TGCGCCAGCAGCCAAACACAGCTCTCTGGAAACACCATATATTTT. This encodes CASSQTQLSGNTIYF.

The genes are TRBV19 and TRBJ2-2; possible D gene TRBD1, 6 bases. Deletions cut 4 bases from V and 0 bases from J, with 18 bases between. Germline assignment: CDR1 LNHDA and CDR2 SQIVND (reference sequence). The CDR3 contains 18 residues. In nucleotides, the CDR3 is TGTGCCAGTAGTAGCGGGTGGCAGGGGCCGGCGAACACCGGGGAGCTGTTTTTT. Translation gives CASSSGWQGPANTGELFF.

This clone turned up a few times. The V and J genes are TRBV29-1 and TRBJ1-1; 7 nucleotides align to TRBD1. V was clipped by 6 bases and J by 5 bases; unmatched bases: 9. Per the germline V gene, CDR1 is SQVTM and CDR2 is ANQGSEA. This CDR3 has 13 residues. This chain's CDR3 is CSVVGAGGTEAFF. CDR3 in DNA: TGCAGCGTGGTTGGGGCAGGGGGGACTGAAGCTTTCTTT.